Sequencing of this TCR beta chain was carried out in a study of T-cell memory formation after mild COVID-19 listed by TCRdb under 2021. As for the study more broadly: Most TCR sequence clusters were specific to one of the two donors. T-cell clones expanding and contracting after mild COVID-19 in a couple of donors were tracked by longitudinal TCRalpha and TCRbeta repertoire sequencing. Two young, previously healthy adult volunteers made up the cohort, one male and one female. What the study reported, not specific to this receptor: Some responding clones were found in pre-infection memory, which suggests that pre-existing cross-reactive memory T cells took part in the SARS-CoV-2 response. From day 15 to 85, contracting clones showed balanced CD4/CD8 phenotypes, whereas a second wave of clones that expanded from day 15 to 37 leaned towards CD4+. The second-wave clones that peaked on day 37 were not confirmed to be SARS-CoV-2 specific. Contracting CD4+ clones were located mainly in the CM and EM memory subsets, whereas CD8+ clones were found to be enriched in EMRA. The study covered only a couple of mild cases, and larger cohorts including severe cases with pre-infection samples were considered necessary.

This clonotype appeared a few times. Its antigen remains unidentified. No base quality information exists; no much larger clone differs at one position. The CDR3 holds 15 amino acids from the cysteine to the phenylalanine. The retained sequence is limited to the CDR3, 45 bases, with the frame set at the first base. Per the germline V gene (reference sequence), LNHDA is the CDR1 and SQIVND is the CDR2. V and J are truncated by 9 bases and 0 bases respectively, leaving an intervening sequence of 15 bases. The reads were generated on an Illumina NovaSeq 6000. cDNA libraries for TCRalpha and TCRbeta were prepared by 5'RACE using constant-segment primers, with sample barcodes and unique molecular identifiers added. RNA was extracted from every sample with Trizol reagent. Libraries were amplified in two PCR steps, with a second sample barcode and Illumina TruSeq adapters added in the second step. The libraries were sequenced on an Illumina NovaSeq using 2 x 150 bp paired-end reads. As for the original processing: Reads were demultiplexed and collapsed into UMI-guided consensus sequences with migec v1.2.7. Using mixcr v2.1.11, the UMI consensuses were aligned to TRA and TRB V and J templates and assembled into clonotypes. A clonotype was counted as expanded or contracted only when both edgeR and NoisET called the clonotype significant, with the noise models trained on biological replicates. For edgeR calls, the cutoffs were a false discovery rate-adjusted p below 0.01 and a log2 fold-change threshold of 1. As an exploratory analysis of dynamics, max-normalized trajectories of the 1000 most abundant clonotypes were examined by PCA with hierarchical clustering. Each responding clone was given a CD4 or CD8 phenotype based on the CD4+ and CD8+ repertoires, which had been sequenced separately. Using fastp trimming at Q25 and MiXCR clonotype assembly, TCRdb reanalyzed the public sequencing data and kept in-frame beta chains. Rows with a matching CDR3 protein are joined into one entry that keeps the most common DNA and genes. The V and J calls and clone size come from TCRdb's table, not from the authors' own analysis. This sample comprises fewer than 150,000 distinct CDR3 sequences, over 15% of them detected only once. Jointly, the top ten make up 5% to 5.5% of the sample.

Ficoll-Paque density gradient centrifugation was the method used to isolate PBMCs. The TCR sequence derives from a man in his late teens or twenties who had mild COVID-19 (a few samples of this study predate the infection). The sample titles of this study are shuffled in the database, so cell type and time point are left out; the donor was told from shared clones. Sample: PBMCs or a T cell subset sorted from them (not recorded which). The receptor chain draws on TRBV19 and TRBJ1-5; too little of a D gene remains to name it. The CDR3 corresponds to CASSTDGNSNQPQHF. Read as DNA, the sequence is TGTGCCAGCTCTACTGACGGTAATAGCAATCAGCCCCAGCATTTT.